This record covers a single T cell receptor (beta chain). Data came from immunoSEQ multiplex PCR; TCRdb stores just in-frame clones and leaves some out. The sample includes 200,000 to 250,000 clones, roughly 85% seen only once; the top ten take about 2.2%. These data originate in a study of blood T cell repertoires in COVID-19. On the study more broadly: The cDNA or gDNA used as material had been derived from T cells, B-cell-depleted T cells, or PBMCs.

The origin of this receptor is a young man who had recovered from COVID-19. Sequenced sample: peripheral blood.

CDR3 sequence (DNA): TGTGCCAGCAGCCAAGGACCCCCACTAGCGGGGAGCCCCTACGAGCAGTACTTC. It yields the protein CASSQGPPLAGSPYEQYF. The chain recombines TRBV4-2 with TRBJ2-7; 10 positions agree with TRBD2. Trimming took 1 base from V and 2 from J; bases not matched to a gene: 11. The length of the CDR3 is 18 residues. Germline CDR1 reads LGHNA; CDR2 reads YNFKEQ.